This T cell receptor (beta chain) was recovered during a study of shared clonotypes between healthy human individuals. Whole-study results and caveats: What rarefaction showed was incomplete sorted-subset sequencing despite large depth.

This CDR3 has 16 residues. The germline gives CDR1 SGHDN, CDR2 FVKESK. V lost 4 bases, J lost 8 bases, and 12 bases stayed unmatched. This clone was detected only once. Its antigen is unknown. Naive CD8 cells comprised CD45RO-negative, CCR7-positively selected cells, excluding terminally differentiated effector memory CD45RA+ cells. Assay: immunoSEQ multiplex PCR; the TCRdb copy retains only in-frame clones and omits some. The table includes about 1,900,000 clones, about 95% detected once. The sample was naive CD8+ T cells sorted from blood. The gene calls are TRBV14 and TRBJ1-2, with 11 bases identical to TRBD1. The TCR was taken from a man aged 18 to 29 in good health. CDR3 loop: CASSLFPGQGVGGYTF. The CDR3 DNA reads TGTGCCAGCAGCCTATTCCCGGGACAGGGGGTCGGAGGCTACACCTTC.